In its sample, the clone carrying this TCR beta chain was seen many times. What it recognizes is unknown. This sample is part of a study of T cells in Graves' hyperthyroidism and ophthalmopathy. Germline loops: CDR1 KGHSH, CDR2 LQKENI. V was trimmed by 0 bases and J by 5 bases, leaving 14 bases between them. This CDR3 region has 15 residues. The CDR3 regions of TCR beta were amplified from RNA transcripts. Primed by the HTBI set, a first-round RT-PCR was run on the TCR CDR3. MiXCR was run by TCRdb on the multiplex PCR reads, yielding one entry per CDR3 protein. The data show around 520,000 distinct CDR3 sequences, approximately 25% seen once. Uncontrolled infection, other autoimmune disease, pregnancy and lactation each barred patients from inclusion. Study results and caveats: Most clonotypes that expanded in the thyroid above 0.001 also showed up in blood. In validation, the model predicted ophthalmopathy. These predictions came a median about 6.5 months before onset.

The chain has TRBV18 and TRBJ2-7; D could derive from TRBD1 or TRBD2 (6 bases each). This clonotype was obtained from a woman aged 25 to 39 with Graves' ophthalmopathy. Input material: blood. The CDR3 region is CASSPPSRGGHEQYF. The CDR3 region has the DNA TGTGCCAGCTCACCACCCAGCAGGGGAGGACACGAGCAGTACTTC.